The 3 T cell receptor beta chains below were found in one sample sequenced in a study of cytomegalovirus exposure and HLA in healthy donors. Primers for the PCR totalled 60 Vbeta and 13 Jbeta. Data came from immunoSEQ multiplex PCR; TCRdb stores just in-frame clones and leaves some out. The table lists around 100,000 clones, about 77% of them singletons. Sequenced input: PBMCs. Receptors were obtained from a male donor in good health and CMV-seropositive.

In this sample, this clone turned up once. This rearrangement joins TRBV19 to TRBJ1-5, with D hard to call. There are 17 residues in the CDR3. Trimming removed 3 bases at V and 6 bases at J, with 21 bases between. Germline loops: CDR1 LNHDA, CDR2 SQIVND (reference sequence). The CDR3 sequence is CASSIPPSTRYRQPQHF. CDR3 nucleotide sequence: TGTGCCAGTAGTATCCCGCCTTCCACTAGGTACCGTCAGCCCCAGCATTTT.

The rearrangement links TRBV5-6 to TRBJ2-5, with 8 bases that match TRBD1. This CDR3 contains 17 residues. The trim removed 3 bases at V and 5 bases at J, leaving 15 bases unmatched. Germline lookup yields CDR1 SGHDT and CDR2 YYEEEE. The CDR3 DNA sequence: TGTGCCAGCAGCTCAGAAACAGGGGGAGGCATGTGGGAGACCCAGTACTTC. This encodes CASSSETGGGMWETQYF.

The chain is built from TRBV28 and TRBJ1-4, with 9 bases fitting TRBD1. Losses at the gene ends were 4 bases for V and 5 bases for J; bases not matched to a gene: 5. Per germline, CDR1 MDHEN and CDR2 SYDVKM. CDR3 length: 15 residues. This CDR3 reads CASSSRGTGNEKLFF. The CDR3 nucleotides read TGTGCCAGCAGTTCCCGGGGGACAGGGAATGAAAAACTGTTTTTT.